The 12 T cell receptor beta chains listed next were all sequenced from one sample in a study of T cells after yellow fever vaccination. TCRdb ran MiXCR on the 5' RACE reads and lists one entry per CDR3 protein. The data hold more than 95,000 distinct CDR3 sequences, with more than 6.5% observed a single time. Sample: CD4+ T cells sorted from PBMCs, taken 10 to 11 days after the first yellow fever vaccination. The source of these receptors is a man aged 18 to 30 who received the YFV17D yellow fever vaccine.

The chain carries TRBV20-1 and TRBJ2-3, with D hard to call. The CDR3 runs 14 residues. CDR1 DFQATT and CDR2 SNEGSKA come from the germline V gene (reference sequence). The CDR3 nucleotides are TGCAGCGCCCGATGGGCAAGCCTCAGGGATACGCAGTATTTT. This sequence encodes CSARWASLRDTQYF.

This clonotype was found many times. CDR3 nucleotide sequence: TGTGCCAGCAGCTTAGGGACAGTGGCCCGAGCTTTCTTT. Its translation: CASSLGTVARAFF. The rearrangement joins TRBV7-9 to TRBJ1-1; D perhaps matches TRBD1 (6 bases). The germline V gene encodes CDR1 SEHNR and CDR2 FQNEAQ (reference sequence). Trimming left V 1 base short and J 10 bases short, with 13 bases between. The length of the CDR3 is 13 residues.

This clonotype was picked up many times. The chain recombines TRBV10-3 with TRBJ1-2; D is possibly TRBD1 (6 bases). From germline, CDR1 is ENHRY and CDR2 SYGVKD. CDR3 size: 13 residues. Trimming took 6 bases from V and 4 from J, leaving 12 bases between them. CDR3 loop: CAISSRQAYGYTF. The CDR3 region has the DNA TGTGCCATCAGCTCCCGACAGGCCTATGGCTACACCTTC.

This clonotype was counted many times. The V call is TRBV4-1, the J call TRBJ2-7; 7 nucleotides match TRBD1. Germline V gene data show CDR1 as MGHRA and CDR2 as YSYEKL. With 3 bases clipped from V and 9 bases from J, the junction kept 8 bases outside the gene matches. This CDR3 is built from 13 residues. DNA of the CDR3: TGCGCCAGCAGCCACCAACTCCGGGACAGGCAGTACTTC. Protein: CASSHQLRDRQYF.

This clonotype was picked up a small number of times. The chain links TRBV5-5 to TRBJ2-3; a possible D gene is TRBD1 (5 bases). Germline lookup yields CDR1 SGHKS and CDR2 YYEKEE (reference sequence). V lost 2 bases and J 6 bases, leaving 7 bases between the germline ends. This CDR3 contains 12 residues. CDR3 bases: TGTGCCAGCAGCTTCAGGGCGGATACGCAGTATTTT. It specifies CASSFRADTQYF. Complete variable domain (other parts from reference TRBV5-5 and TRBJ2-3): DAGVTQSPTHLIKTRGQQVTLRCSPISGHKSVSWYQQVLGQGPQFIFQYYEKEERGRGNFPDRFSARQFPNYSSELNVNALLLGDSALYLCASSFRADTQYFGPGTRLTVL.

This clonotype was observed many times. This rearrangement joins TRBV10-3 to TRBJ2-3; the D is unclear. The CDR3 consists of 13 residues. CDR1 ENHRY and CDR2 SYGVKD come from the germline V gene. V was trimmed by 8 bases and J by 3 bases, leaving 12 bases between them. The CDR3 here is CAIAQQTTDTQYF. In nucleotides, the CDR3 is TGTGCCATCGCCCAACAGACAACAGATACGCAGTATTTT.

This clonotype was detected many times. J is TRBJ2-2 and V is TRBV12-3 or TRBV12-4; D is undetermined. Trimming removed 3 bases from V and 6 bases from J, with 8 bases in between. The CDR3 sequence is 13 residues long. The CDR3 nucleotides are TGTGCCAGCAGTTTCCACGGCCCCGGGGAGCTGTTTTTT. This sequence encodes CASSFHGPGELFF.

This clonotype was recorded many times. The CDR3 DNA is TGCGCCAGCAGCCCCCGGGACACGGGCGAGCAGTACTTC. It translates to CASSPRDTGEQYF. The rearrangement joins TRBV5-1 to TRBJ2-7; D perhaps matches TRBD1 (6 bases). The V end lost 4 bases, the J end lost 6 bases, and 14 bases lay between the germline ends. The CDR3 loop spans 13 amino acids. Germline values: CDR1 SGHRS, CDR2 YFSETQ.

The sample holds many counts of this clonotype. V is TRBV7-2 and J is TRBJ1-2, with D maybe TRBD1 (5 bases). Germline V gene data show CDR1 as SGHTA and CDR2 as FQGNSA. This CDR3 is 14 amino acids long. Between the trimmed V and J ends, which lost 5 bases and 8 bases, there was a span of 18 bases. CDR3 sequence reads: CASSAGRAPQGYTF. CDR3 nucleotides: TGTGCCAGCAGCGCTGGCAGGGCCCCCCAAGGCTACACCTTC.

This clonotype showed up just a few times. Mismatch with germline at one junction end may stem from a read error. The J gene is TRBJ1-6, the V gene TRBV5-4, with 8 bases fitting TRBD1. From germline, CDR1 is SGHNT and CDR2 YYREEE (reference sequence). The CDR3 is 15 residues long. CDR3: CAGRDRLSYNSPLHF. CDR3 sequence (DNA): TGTGCCGGCAGGGACAGGCTCTCCTATAATTCACCCCTCCACTTT.

This clonotype was observed many times. The rearrangement links TRBV7-3 to TRBJ1-2, with a weak D call TRBD1 (5 bases). V was cut by 5 bases and J by 2 bases, with 12 bases left in between. CDR1 and CDR2 (germline): SGHTA, FQGTGA. The CDR3 is made up of 14 amino acids. As DNA, the CDR3 is TGTGCCAGCAGCCGGGGACCGATGAACTATGGCTACACCTTC. Translation gives CASSRGPMNYGYTF.

This clonotype came up many times. This chain joins TRBV4-2 and TRBJ1-3; 7 bases agree with TRBD1. The junction had 7 bases not matched to a gene; V was cut back by 4 bases and J by 4 bases. The CDR3 is made up of 15 amino acids. In germline, CDR1 is LGHNA, CDR2 YNFKEQ. CDR3 sequence reads: CASSPTGVEGNTIYF. Written as DNA, the CDR3 is TGTGCCAGCAGCCCCACAGGGGTGGAAGGAAACACCATATATTTT.